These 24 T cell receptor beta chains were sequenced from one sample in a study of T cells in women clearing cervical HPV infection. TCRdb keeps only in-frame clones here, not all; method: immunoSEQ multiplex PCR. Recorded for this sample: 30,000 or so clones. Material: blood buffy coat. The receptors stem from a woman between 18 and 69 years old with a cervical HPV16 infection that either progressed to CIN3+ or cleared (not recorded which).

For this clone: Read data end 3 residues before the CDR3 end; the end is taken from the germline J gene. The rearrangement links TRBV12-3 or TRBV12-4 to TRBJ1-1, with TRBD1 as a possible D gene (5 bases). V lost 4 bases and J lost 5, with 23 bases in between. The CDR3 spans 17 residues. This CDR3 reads CASSWGYSGPGRTEAFF. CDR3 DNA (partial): TGTGCCAGCAGTTGGGGATATTCAGGGCCAGGAAGGACTGAA.

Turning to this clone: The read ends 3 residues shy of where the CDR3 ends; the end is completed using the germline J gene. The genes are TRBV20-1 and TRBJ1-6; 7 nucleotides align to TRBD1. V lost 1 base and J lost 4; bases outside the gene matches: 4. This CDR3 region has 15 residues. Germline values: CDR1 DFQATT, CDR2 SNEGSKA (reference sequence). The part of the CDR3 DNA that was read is TGCAGTGCTAGAGGTGGGACAGCATATAATTCACCC. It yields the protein CSARGGTAYNSP. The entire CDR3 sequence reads CSARGGTAYNSPLHF.

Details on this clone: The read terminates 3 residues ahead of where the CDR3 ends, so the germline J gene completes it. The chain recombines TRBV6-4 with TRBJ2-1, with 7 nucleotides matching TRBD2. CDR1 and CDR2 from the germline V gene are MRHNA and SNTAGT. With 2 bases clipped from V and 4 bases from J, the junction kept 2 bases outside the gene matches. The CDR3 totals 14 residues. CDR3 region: CASSDGEGYNEQFF. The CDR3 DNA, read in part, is TGTGCCAGCAGTGACGGGGAGGGGTACAATGAG.

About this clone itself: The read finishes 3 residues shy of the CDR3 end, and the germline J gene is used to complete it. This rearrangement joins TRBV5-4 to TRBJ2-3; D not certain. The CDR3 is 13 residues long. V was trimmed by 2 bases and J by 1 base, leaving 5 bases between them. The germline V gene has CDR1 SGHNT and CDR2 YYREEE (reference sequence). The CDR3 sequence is CASSLKGTDTQYF. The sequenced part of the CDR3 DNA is TGTGCCAGCAGCTTAAAGGGCACAGATACG.

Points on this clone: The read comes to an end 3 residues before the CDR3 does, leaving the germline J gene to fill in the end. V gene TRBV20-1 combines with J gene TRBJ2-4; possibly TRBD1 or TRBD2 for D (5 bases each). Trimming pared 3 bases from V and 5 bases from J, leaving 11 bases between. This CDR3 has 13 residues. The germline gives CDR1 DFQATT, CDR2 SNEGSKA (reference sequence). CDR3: CSARARGENIQYF. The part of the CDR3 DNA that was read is TGCAGTGCTAGGGCGAGAGGGGAAAACATT.

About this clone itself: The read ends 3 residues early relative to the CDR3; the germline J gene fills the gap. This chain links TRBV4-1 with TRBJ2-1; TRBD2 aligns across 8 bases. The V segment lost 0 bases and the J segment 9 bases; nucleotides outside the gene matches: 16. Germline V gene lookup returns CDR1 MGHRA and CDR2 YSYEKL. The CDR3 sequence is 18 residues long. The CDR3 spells CASSQEDERGISPFEQFF. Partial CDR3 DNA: TGCGCCAGCAGCCAAGAAGATGAGCGGGGGATCTCACCCTTTGAG.

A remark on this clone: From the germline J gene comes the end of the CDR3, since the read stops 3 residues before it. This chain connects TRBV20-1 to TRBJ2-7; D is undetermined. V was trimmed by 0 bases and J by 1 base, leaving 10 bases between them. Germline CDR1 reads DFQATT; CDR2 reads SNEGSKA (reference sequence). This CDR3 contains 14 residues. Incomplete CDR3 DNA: TGCAGTGCTAGAGACACAAGGCAATCCTACGAG. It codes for CSARDTRQSYE. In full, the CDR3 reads CSARDTRQSYEQYF.

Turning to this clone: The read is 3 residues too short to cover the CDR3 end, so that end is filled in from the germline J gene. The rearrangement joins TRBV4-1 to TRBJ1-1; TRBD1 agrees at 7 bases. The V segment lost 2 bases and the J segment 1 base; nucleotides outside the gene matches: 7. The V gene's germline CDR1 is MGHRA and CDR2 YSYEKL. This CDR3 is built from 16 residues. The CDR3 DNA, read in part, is TGCGCCAGCAGCCAACCCCAGCGGGACAGGAACACTGAA. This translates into CASSQPQRDRNTE. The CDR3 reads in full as CASSQPQRDRNTEAFF.

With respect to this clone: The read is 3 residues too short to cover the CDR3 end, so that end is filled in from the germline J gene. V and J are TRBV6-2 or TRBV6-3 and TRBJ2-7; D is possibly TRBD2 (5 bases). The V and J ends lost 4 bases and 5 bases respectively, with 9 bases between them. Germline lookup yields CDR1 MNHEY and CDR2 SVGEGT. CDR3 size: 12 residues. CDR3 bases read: TGTGCCAGCAGTTCCTACGGGGACGAG. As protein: CASSSYGDE. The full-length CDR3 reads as CASSSYGDEQYF.

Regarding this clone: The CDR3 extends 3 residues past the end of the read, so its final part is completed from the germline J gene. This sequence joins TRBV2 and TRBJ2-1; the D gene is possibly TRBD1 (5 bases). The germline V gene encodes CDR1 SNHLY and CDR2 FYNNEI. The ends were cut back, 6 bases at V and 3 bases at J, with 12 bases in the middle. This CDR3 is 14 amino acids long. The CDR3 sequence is CASRATENYNEQFF. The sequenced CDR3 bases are TGTGCCAGCAGGGCGACAGAGAACTACAATGAG.

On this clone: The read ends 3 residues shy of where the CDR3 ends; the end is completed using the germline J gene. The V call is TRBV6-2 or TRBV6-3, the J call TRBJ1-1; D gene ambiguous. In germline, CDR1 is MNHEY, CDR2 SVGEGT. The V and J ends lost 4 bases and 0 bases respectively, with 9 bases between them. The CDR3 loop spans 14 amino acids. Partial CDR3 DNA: TGTGCCAGCAGTTTGCCGGTGATGAACACTGAA. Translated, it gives CASSLPVMNTE. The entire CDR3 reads CASSLPVMNTEAFF.

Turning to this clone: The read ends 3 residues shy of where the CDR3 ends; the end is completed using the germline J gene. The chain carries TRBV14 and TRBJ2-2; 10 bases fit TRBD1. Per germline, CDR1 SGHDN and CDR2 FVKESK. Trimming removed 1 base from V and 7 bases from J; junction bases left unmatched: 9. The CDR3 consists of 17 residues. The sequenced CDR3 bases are TGTGCCAGCAGCCAAGTGCCCGGGACAGGGGTTCACGGGGAG. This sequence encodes CASSQVPGTGVHGE. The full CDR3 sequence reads CASSQVPGTGVHGELFF.

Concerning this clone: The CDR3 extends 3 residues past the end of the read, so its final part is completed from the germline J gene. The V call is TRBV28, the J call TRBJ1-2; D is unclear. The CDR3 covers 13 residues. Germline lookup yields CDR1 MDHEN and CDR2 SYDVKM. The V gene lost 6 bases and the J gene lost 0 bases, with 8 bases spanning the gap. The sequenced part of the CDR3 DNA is TGTGCCAGCAGCCCGTCTTCTAACTATGGC. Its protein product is CASSPSSNYG. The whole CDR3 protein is CASSPSSNYGYTF.

Incomplete CDR3 DNA: TGTGCCAGCTCACCAGGCACAGGGGGCTCATTCTACGAG. This sequence encodes CASSPGTGGSFYE. The CDR3 as a whole reads CASSPGTGGSFYEQYF. The V and J genes are TRBV18 and TRBJ2-7; 9 bases align to TRBD1. Read coverage stops 3 residues before the CDR3 terminus; the germline J gene supplies the remainder. This CDR3 is 16 amino acids long. The V and J ends lost 2 bases and 3 bases, in that order; junction bases with no gene match: 8. From germline, CDR1 is KGHSH and CDR2 LQKENI. Together with reference TRBV18 and TRBJ2-7, the CDR3 gives the full variable domain: NAGVMQNPRHLVRRRGQEARLRCSPMKGHSHVYWYRQLPEEGLKFMVYLQKENIIDESGMPKERFSAEFPKEGPSILRIQQVVRGDSAAYFCASSPGTGGSFYEQYFGPGTRLTVT.

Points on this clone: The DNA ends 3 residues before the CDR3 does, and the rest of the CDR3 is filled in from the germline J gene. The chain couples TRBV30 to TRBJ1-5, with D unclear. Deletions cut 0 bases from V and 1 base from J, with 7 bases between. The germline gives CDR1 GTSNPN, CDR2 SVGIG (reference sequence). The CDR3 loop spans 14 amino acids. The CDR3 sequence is CAWSVLESNQPQHF. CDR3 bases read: TGTGCCTGGAGTGTACTTGAGAGCAATCAGCCC.

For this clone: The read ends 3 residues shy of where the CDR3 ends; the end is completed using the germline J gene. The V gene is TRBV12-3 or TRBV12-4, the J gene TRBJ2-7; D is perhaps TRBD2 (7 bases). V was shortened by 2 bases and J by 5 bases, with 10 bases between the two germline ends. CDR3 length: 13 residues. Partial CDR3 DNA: TGTGCCAGCAGTTTACGGGGGGCCCACGAG. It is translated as CASSLRGAHE. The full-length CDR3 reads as CASSLRGAHEQYF.

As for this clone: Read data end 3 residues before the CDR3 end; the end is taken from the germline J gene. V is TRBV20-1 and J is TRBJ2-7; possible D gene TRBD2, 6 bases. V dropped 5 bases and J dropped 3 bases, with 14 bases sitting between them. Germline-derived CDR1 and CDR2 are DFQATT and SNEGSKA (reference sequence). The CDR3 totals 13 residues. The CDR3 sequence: CSAPARGNYEQYF. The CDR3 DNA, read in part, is TGCAGTGCTCCAGCCCGGGGGAACTACGAG.

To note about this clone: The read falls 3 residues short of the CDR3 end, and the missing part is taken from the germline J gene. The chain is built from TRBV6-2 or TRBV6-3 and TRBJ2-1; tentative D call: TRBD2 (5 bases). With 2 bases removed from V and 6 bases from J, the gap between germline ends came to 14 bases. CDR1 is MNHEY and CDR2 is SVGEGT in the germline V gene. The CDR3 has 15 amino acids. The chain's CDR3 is CASSYTAVVGNEQFF. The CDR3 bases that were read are TGTGCCAGCAGTTACACAGCGGTCGTGGGCAATGAG.

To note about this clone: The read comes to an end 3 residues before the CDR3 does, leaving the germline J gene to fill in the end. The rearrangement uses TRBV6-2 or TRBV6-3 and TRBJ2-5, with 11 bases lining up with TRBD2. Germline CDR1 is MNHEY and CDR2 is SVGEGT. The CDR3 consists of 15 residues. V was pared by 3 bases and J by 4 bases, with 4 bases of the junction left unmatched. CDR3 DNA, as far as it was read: TGTGCCAGCAGTTATAGCGGGGGGGCAACAGAGACC. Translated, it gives CASSYSGGATET. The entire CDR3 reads CASSYSGGATETQYF.

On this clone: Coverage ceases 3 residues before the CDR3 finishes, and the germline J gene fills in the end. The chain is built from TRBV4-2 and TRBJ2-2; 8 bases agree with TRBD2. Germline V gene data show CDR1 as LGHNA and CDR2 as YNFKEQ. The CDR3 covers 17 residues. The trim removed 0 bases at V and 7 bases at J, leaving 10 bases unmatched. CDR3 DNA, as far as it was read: TGTGCCAGCAGCCAAGATGCCCAGCGGGGGTACGGCGGGGAG. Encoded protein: CASSQDAQRGYGGE. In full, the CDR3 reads CASSQDAQRGYGGELFF.

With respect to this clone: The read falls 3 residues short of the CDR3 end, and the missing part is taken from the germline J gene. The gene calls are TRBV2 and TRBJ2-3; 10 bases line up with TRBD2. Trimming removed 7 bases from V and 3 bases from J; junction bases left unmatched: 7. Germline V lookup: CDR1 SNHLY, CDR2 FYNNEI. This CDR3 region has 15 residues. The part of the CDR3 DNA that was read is TGTGCCAGCACGAACAGCGGGGGGGCAACAGATACG. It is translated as CASTNSGGATDT. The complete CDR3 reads CASTNSGGATDTQYF.

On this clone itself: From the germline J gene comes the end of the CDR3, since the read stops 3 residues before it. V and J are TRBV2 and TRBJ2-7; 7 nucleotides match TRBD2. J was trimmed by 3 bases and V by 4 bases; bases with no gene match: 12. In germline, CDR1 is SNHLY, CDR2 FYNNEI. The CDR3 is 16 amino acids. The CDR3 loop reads CASSGGRSGDFYEQYF. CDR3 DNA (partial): TGTGCCAGCAGTGGGGGACGGAGCGGGGACTTCTACGAG.

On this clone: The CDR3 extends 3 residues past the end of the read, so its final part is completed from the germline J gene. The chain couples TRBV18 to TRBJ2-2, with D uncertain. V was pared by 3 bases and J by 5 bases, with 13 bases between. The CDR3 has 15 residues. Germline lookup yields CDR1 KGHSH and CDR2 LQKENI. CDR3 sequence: CASSPSLELTGELFF. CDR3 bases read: TGTGCCAGCTCACCGAGCCTTGAGTTAACCGGGGAG.

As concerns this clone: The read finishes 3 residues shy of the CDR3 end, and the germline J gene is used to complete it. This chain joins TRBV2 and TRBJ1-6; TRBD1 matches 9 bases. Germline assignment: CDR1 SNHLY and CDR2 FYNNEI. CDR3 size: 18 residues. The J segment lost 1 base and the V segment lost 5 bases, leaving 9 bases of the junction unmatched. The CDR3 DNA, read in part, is TGTGCCAGCAGTCCCCGCCGGACAGGGGAATCCTATAATTCACCC. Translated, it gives CASSPRRTGESYNSP. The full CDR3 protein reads CASSPRRTGESYNSPLHF. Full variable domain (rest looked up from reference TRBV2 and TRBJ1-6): EPEVTQTPSHQVTQMGQEVILRCVPISNHLYFYWYRQILGQKVEFLVSFYNNEISEKSEIFDDQFSVERPDGSNFTLKIRSTKLEDSAMYFCASSPRRTGESYNSPLHFGNGTRLTVT.